This T cell receptor beta chain was identified in a study of cytomegalovirus exposure and HLA in healthy donors. The CDR3 is made up of 14 amino acids. The junction had 7 bases not matched to a gene; V was cut back by 3 bases and J by 5 bases. Per germline, CDR1 GTSNPN and CDR2 SVGIG (reference sequence). The study ran its PCR with 60 Vbeta and 13 Jbeta primers. Here immunoSEQ multiplex PCR was the method, and the copy in TCRdb shows in-frame clones only, minus some. The data contain 140,000 or so clones, 65% to 80% of them singletons. This chain joins TRBV30 and TRBJ1-1, with 9 bases identical to TRBD1. Material: PBMCs. The clonotype was recovered from a woman between 25 and 40 years old in good health and CMV-seronegative. The CDR3 DNA follows: TGTGCCTGGAGCGCTACAGGGGGCCAGACTGAAGCTTTCTTT. This sequence encodes CAWSATGGQTEAFF.